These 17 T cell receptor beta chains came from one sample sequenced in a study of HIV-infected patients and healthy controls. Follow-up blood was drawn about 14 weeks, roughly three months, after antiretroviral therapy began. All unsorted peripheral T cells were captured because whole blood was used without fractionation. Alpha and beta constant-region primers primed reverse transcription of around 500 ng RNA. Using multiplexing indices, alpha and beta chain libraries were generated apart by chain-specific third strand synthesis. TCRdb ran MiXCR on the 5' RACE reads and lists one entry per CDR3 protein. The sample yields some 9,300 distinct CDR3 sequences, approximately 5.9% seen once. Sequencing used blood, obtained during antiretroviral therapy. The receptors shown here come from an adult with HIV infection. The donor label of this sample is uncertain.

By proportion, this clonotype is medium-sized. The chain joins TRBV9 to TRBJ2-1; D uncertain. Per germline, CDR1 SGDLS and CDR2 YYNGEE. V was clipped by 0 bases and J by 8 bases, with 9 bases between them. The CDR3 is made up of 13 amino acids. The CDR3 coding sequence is TGTGCCAGCAGCGTAGCGATTAACTATGAGCAGTTCTTC. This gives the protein CASSVAINYEQFF.

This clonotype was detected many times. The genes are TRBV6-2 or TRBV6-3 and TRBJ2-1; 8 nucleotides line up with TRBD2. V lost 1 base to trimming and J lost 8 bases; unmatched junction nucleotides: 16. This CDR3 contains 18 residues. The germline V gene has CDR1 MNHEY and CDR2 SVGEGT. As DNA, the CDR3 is TGTGCCAGCAGTTACTGGGGACTAGAAGGGAGAGGTCGAGATGAGCAGTTCTTC. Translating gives CASSYWGLEGRGRDEQFF.

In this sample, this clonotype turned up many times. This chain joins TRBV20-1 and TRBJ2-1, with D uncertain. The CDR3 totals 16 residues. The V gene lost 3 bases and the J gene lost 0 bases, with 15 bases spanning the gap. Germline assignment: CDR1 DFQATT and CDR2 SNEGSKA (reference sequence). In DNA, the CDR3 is TGCAGTGCTAGTCAACCCGGCTTTAGCTCCTACAATGAGCAGTTCTTC. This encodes CSASQPGFSSYNEQFF.

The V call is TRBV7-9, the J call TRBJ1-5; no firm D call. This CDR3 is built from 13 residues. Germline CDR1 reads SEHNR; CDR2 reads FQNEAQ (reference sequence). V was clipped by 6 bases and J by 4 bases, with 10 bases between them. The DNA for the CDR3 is TGTGCCAGCAGTTCGGGCGAGAATCAGCCCCAGCATTTT. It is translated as CASSSGENQPQHF.

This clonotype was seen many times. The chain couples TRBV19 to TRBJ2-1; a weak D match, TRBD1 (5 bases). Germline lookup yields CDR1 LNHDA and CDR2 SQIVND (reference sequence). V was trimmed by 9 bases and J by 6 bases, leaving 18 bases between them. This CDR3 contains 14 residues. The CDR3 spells CASTLGQWGNEQFF. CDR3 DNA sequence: TGTGCCAGCACCCTGGGGCAGTGGGGCAATGAGCAGTTCTTC.

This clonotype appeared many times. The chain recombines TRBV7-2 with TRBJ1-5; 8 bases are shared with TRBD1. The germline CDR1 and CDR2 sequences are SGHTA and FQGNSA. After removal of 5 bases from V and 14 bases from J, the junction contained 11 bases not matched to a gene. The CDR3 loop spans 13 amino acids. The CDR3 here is CASSLDGGQGKHF. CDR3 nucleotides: TGTGCCAGCAGCCTAGACGGAGGACAGGGAAAGCATTTT.

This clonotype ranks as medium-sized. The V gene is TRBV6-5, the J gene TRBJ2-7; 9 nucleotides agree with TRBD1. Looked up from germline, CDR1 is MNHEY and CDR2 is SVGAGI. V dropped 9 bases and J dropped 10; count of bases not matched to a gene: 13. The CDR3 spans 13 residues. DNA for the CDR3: TGTGCCAGTGCCCAAGAGACAGGGGGATCCCAGTACTTC. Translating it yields CASAQETGGSQYF.

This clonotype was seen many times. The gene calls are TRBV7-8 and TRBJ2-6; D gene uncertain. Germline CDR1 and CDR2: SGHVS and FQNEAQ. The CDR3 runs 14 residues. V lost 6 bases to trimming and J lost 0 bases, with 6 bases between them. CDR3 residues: CASRYNSGANVLTF. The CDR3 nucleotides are TGTGCCAGCAGATATAACTCTGGGGCCAACGTCCTGACTTTC. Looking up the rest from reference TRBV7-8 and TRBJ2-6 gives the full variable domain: GAGVSQSPRYKVAKRGQDVALRCDPISGHVSLFWYQQALGQGPEFLTYFQNEAQLDKSGLPSDRFFAERPEGSVSTLKIQRTQQEDSAVYLCASRYNSGANVLTFGAGSRLTVL.

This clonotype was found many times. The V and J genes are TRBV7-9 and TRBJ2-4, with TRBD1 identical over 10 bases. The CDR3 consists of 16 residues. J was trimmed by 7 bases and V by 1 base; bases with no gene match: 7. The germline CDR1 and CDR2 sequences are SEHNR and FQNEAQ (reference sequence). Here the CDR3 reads CASSLVSGDRGNIQYF. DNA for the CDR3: TGTGCCAGCAGCTTAGTTTCTGGGGACAGGGGCAACATTCAGTACTTC. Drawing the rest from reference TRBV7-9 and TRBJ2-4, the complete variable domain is DTGVSQNPRHKITKRGQNVTFRCDPISEHNRLYWYRQTLGQGPEFLTYFQNEAQLEKSRLLSDRFSAERPKGSFSTLEIQRTEQGDSAMYLCASSLVSGDRGNIQYFGAGTRLSVL.

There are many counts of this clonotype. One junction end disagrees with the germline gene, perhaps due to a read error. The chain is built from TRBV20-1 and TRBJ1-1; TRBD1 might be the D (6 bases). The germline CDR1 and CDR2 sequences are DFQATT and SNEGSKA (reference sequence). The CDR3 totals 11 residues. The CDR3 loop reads CSANGGQNSRF. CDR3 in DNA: TGCAGTGCTAATGGGGGCCAGAACTCTAGATTT.

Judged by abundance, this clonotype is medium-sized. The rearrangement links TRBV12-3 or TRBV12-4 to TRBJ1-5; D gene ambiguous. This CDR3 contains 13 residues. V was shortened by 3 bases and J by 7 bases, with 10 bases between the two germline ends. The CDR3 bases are TGTGCCAGCAGTTTCGGGGAGAAGCAGCCCCAGCATTTT. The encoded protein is CASSFGEKQPQHF.

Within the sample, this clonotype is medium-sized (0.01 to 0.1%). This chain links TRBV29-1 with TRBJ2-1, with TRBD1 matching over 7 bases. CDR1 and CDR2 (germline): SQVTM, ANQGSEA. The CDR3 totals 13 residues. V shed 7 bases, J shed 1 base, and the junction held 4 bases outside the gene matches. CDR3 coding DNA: TGCAGCGCCCAACAGGGGTCCTACAATGAGCAGTTCTTC. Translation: CSAQQGSYNEQFF.

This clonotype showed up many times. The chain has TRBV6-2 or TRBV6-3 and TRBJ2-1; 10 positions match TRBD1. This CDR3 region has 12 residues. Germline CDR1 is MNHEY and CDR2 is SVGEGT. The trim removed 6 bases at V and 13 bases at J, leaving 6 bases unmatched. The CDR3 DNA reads TGTGCCAGCAGGCGTGACAGGGGGCAACAGTTCTTC. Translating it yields CASRRDRGQQFF.

CDR3 sequence: CASSLSGDGANVLTF. CDR3 nucleotide sequence: TGTGCCAGCAGCTTATCAGGGGACGGGGCCAACGTCCTGACTTTC. The rearrangement joins TRBV7-3 to TRBJ2-6, with a tentative D call TRBD1 (6 bases). This CDR3 is 15 amino acids long. V lost 2 bases and J 4 bases, leaving 9 bases between the germline ends. The germline CDR1 and CDR2 sequences are SGHTA and FQGTGA. Full variable domain (missing parts from reference TRBV7-3 and TRBJ2-6): GAGVSQTPSNKVTEKGKYVELRCDPISGHTALYWYRQSLGQGPEFLIYFQGTGAADDSGLPNDRFFAVRPEGSVSTLKIQRTERGDSAVYLCASSLSGDGANVLTFGAGSRLTVL.

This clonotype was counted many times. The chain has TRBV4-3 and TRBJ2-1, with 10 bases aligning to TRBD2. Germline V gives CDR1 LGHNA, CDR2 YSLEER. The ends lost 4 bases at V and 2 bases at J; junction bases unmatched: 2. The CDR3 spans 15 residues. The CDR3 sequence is CASSPSGGAYNEQFF. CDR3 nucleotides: TGCGCCAGCAGCCCAAGCGGGGGGGCCTACAATGAGCAGTTCTTC.

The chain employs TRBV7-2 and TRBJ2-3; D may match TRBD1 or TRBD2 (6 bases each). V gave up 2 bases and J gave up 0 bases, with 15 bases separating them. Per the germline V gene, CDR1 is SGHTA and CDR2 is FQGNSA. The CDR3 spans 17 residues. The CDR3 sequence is CASSLRGADSSTDTQYF. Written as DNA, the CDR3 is TGTGCCAGCAGCTTAAGGGGGGCGGACTCTAGCACAGATACGCAGTATTTT.

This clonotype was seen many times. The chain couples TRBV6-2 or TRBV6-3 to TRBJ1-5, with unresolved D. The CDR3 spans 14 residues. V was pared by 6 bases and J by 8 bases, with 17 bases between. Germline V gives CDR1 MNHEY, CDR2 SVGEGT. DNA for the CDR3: TGTGCCAGCAGATCCGACCCTCGGATCAAGCCCCAGCATTTT. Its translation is CASRSDPRIKPQHF.